Shown below are 8 T cell receptor beta chains from a single sample sequenced in a study of identical twins (dated by TCRdb to the mid-2010s). The library came from 5' RACE. Instrument used: Illumina HiSeq 2000. Using fastp trimming at Q25 and MiXCR clonotype assembly, TCRdb reanalyzed the public sequencing data and kept in-frame beta chains. Rows are unified per CDR3 protein, each entry keeping the most common DNA and genes. The sample yields approximately 600,000 distinct CDR3 sequences; around 7.5% were counted once. The ten largest clones capture about 1.5% of the sample. These data also formed part of another study, on yellow fever vaccine responses in identical twins.

Sequencing input: PBMCs. These TCRs come from a woman in her late teens or twenties in good health.

The rearrangement joins TRBV28 to TRBJ2-1, with D uncertain. Germline V gene lookup returns CDR1 MDHEN and CDR2 SYDVKM. V lost 6 bases and J 12 bases, leaving 12 bases between the germline ends. The CDR3 sequence is 11 residues long. The CDR3 bases are TGTGCCAGCAGATCCTCTTACGGGCAGTTCTTC. It specifies CASRSSYGQFF.

This clonotype was counted ten times or more. This chain joins TRBV10-3 and TRBJ1-2, with a tentative D call TRBD1 (5 bases). V was trimmed by 5 bases and J by 4 bases, leaving 11 bases between them. Germline loops: CDR1 ENHRY, CDR2 SYGVKD. This CDR3 contains 13 residues. The CDR3 sequence is CAISYDSVYGYTF. DNA for the CDR3: TGTGCCATCAGTTACGACAGCGTCTATGGCTACACCTTC.

The chain employs TRBV6-5 and TRBJ1-1; D is undetermined. The V gene lost 10 bases and the J gene lost 8 bases, with 17 bases spanning the gap. This CDR3 is built from 12 residues. The germline V gene encodes CDR1 MNHEY and CDR2 SVGAGI. In nucleotides, the CDR3 is TGTGCCATCTTTACCGGGCAGAACGAAGCTTTCTTT. Amino acids: CAIFTGQNEAFF.

This clonotype was observed a few times. The chain has TRBV7-2 and TRBJ2-5; D could derive from TRBD1 or TRBD2 (5 bases each). Germline lookup yields CDR1 SGHTA and CDR2 FQGNSA. There are 14 residues in the CDR3. Between the trimmed V and J ends, which lost 2 bases and 4 bases, there was a span of 11 bases. This chain's CDR3 is CASSLSLRGETQYF. As DNA, the CDR3 is TGTGCCAGCAGCTTATCTCTGAGGGGAGAGACCCAGTACTTC.

This chain links TRBV6-1 with TRBJ2-2; TRBD2 aligns across 10 bases. The CDR3 covers 16 residues. V lost 5 bases, J lost 6 bases, and 9 bases stayed unmatched. Looked up from germline, CDR1 is MNHNS and CDR2 is SASEGT. CDR3 sequence: CASSRPGLALPGELFF. CDR3 DNA sequence: TGTGCCAGCAGTAGACCGGGACTAGCGCTCCCCGGGGAGCTGTTTTTT.

This clonotype has ten or more counts. The chain links TRBV20-1 to TRBJ2-3, with D perhaps matching TRBD2 (5 bases). V gave up 1 base and J gave up 0 bases, with 20 bases separating them. Germline assignment: CDR1 DFQATT and CDR2 SNEGSKA (reference sequence). CDR3 length equals 18 residues. CDR3: CSARVALGLPPSTDTQYF. In nucleotides, the CDR3 is TGCAGTGCTAGAGTAGCACTAGGACTCCCCCCGAGCACAGATACGCAGTATTTT.

The V call is TRBV10-2, the J call TRBJ2-1, with TRBD2 matching over 9 bases. J gave up 7 bases and V 6 bases, and 10 bases lay outside the gene matches. The CDR3 consists of 15 residues. Germline CDR1 is WSHSY and CDR2 is SAAADI. CDR3 nucleotides: TGCGCCAGCAGCTATAGCGGGGGTGAGGGAAATGAGCAGTTCTTC. As protein: CASSYSGGEGNEQFF.

This clonotype was found many times. V is TRBV27 and J is TRBJ1-5; 10 nucleotides align to TRBD1. Germline loops: CDR1 MNHEY, CDR2 SMNVEV (reference sequence). CDR3 length: 14 amino acids. V shed 6 bases, J shed 6 bases, and the junction held 5 bases outside the gene matches. CDR3 bases: TGTGCCAGCAGCCGACAGGGGGCTTTTCAGCCCCAGCATTTT. Translated: CASSRQGAFQPQHF.